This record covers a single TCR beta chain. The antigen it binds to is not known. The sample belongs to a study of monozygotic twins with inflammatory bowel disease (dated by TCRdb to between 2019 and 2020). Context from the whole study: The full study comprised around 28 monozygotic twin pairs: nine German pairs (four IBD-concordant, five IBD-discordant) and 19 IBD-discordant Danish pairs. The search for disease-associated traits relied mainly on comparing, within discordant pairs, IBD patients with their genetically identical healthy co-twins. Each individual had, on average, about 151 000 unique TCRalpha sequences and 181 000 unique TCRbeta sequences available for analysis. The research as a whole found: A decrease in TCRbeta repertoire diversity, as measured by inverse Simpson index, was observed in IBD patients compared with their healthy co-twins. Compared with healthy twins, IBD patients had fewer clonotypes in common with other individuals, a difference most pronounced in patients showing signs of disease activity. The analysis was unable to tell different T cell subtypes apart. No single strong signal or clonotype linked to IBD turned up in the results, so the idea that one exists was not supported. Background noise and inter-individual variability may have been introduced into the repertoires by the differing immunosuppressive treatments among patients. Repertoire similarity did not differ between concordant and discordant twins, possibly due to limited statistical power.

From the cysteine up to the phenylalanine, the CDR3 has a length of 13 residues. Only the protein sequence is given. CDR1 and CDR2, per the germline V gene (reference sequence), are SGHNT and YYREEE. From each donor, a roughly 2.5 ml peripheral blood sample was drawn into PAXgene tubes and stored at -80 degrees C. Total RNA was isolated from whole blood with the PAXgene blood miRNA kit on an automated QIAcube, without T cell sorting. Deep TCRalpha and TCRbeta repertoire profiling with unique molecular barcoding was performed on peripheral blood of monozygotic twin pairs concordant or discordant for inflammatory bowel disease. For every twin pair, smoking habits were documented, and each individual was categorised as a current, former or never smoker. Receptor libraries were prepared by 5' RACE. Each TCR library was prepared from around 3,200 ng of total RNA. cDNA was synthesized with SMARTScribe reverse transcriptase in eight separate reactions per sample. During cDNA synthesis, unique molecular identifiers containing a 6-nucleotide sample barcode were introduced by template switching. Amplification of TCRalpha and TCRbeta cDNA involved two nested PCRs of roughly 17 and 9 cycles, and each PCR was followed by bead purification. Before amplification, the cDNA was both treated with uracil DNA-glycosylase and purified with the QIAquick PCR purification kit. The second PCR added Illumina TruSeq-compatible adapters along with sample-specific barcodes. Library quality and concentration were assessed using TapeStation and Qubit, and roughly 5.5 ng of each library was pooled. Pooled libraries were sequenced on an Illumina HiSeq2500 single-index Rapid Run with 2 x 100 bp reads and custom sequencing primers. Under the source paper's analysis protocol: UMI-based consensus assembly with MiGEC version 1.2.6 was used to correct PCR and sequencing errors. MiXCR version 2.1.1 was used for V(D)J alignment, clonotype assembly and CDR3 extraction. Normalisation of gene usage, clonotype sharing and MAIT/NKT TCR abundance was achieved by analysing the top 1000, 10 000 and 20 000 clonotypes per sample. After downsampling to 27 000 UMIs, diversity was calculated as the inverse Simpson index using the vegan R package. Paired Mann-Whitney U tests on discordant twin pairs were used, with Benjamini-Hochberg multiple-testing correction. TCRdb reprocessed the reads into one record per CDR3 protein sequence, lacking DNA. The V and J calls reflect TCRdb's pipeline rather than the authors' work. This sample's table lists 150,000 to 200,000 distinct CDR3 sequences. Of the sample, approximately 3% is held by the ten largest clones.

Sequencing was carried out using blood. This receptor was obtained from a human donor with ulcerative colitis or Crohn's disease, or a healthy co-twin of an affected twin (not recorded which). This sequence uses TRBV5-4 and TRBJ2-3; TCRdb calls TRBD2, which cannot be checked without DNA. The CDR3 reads CASSSSGRKAQYF.